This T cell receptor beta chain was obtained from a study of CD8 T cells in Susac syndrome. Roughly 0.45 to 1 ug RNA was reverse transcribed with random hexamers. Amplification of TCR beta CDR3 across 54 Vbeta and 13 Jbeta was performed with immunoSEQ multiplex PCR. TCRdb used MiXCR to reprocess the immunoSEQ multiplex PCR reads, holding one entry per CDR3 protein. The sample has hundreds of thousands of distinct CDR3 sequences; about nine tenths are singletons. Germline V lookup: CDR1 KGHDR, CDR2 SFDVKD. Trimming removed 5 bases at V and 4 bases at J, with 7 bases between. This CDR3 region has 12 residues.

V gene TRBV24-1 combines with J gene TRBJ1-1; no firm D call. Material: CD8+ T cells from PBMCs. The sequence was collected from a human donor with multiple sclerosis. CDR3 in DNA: TGTGCCACCAGTGCAACGGGCACTGAAGCTTTCTTT. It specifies CATSATGTEAFF.